The T cell receptor beta chain described here comes from a study of shared clonotypes between healthy human individuals. Whole-study context: The study used three CD4 naive, three CD4 memory, two CD8 naive and one CD8 memory plate per donor.

Profiling relied on immunoSEQ multiplex PCR, and the TCRdb table lists in-frame clones only, not all of them. The top ten clones hold about 1.5% of a sample with nearly 1 million clones, approximately 80% of them seen once. Germline V gene sequence: CDR1 SGHNT, CDR2 YYREEE (reference sequence). The V end lost 1 base, the J end lost 10 bases, and 15 bases lay between the germline ends. The CDR3 spans 14 residues. Whole-study results and caveats: How much donors shared clonotypes was expected to be affected by sequencing depth.

Note on this clone: What it recognizes is unknown.

Researchers partitioned CD4+ cells into CD45RA+ naive and CD45RA-negative memory subsets. Specimen: memory CD4+ T cells sorted from blood. Subset denoted: CD45RA-negative fraction. The sequence derives from a man aged 18-30 years in good health. This chain connects TRBV5-4 to TRBJ2-1; D is possibly TRBD2 (6 bases). CDR3 amino acids: CASSLSTGLTEQFF. The CDR3 DNA follows: TGTGCCAGCAGCTTGTCAACGGGACTCACGGAGCAGTTCTTC.